The 18 T cell receptor beta chains reported below all come from one sample, sequenced in a study of CD4 T cell repertoires in COVID-19. The memory T cells were sequenced right after ex vivo isolation, without culture. The protocol was immunoSEQ multiplex PCR, while the TCRdb copy is restricted to in-frame clones and leaves out a portion. This sample has around 23,000 clones, with nearly 95% found just once. The source was circulating follicular helper CD4+ T cells (cTfh) from blood, collected before the COVID-19 pandemic. Every receptor here comes from a human donor who had COVID-19.

Remarks on this clone: The sample has other DNA sequences that encode this CDR3 too. The chain combines TRBV7-9 with TRBJ1-6, with 10 bases that match TRBD1. The V and J ends lost 5 bases and 7 bases, in that order; junction bases with no gene match: 8. The CDR3 is 16 residues long. The V gene's germline CDR1 is SEHNR and CDR2 FQNEAQ (reference sequence). CDR3 in amino acids: CASSPDRGRENSPLHF. The CDR3 DNA is TGTGCCAGCAGCCCCGACAGGGGGCGAGAGAATTCACCCCTCCACTTT. The variable domain in full, completed from reference TRBV7-9 and TRBJ1-6, reads DTGVSQNPRHKITKRGQNVTFRCDPISEHNRLYWYRQTLGQGPEFLTYFQNEAQLEKSRLLSDRFSAERPKGSFSTLEIQRTEQGDSAMYLCASSPDRGRENSPLHFGNGTRLTVT.

The rearrangement links TRBV5-1 to TRBJ2-1, with D perhaps matching TRBD1 (5 bases). This CDR3 has 14 residues. Trimming left V 0 bases short and J 5 bases short, with 9 bases between. CDR1 SGHRS and CDR2 YFSETQ come from the germline V gene. CDR3 nucleotides: TGCGCCAGCAGCTTGGGCAGGGAAGACAATGAGCAGTTCTTC. Translated: CASSLGREDNEQFF.

The rearrangement links TRBV23-1 to TRBJ2-7, with TRBD2 matching 12 bases. Being an ORF, TRBV23-1 has a function that is uncertain. CDR3 length: 18 residues. Trimming removed 4 bases from V and 2 bases from J; junction bases left unmatched: 12. CDR3 nucleotide sequence: TGCGCCAGCAGTCTCCCCGGACTAGCGGGATCCTCCCCCTACGAGCAGTACTTC. Its translation: CASSLPGLAGSSPYEQYF.

The chain combines TRBV19 with TRBJ2-3; the match to TRBD1 covers 8 bases. Germline V gene sequence: CDR1 LNHDA, CDR2 SQIVND (reference sequence). V was clipped by 6 bases and J by 3 bases; unmatched bases: 5. The CDR3 is made up of 14 amino acids. The CDR3 nucleotides are TGTGCCAGTAGCGGACAGGGTACGACAGATACGCAGTATTTT. Encoded protein: CASSGQGTTDTQYF. Filled out from reference TRBV19 and TRBJ2-3, the complete variable domain reads DGGITQSPKYLFRKEGQNVTLSCEQNLNHDAMYWYRQDPGQGLRLIYYSQIVNDFQKGDIAEGYSVSREKKESFPLTVTSAQKNPTAFYLCASSGQGTTDTQYFGPGTRLTVL.

The chain couples TRBV7-2 to TRBJ2-7; D gene unclear. The length of the CDR3 is 12 residues. From germline, CDR1 is SGHTA and CDR2 FQGNSA. V lost 0 bases and J lost 6, with 6 bases in between. Here the CDR3 reads CASSLASREQYF. CDR3 DNA sequence: TGTGCCAGCAGCTTAGCGAGTCGCGAGCAGTACTTC.

The chain is built from TRBV27 and TRBJ2-2; 7 positions agree with TRBD2. With 3 bases clipped from V and 1 base from J, the junction kept 5 bases outside the gene matches. This CDR3 is 16 amino acids long. The germline V gene has CDR1 MNHEY and CDR2 SMNVEV (reference sequence). As DNA, the CDR3 is TGTGCCAGCAGTTTCATCGGCGGGGGGAACACCGGGGAGCTGTTTTTT. Translation gives CASSFIGGGNTGELFF.

The genes are TRBV30 and TRBJ2-2, with D perhaps matching TRBD1 (6 bases). Germline V CDR1 and CDR2: GTSNPN, SVGIG (reference sequence). Trimming left V 8 bases short and J 1 base short, with 8 bases between. The CDR3 length is 12 residues. The CDR3 DNA follows: TGTGCCCTGGGACAGAACACCGGGGAGCTGTTTTTT. It yields the protein CALGQNTGELFF.

The rearrangement uses TRBV7-6 and TRBJ2-2, with no clear D. This CDR3 has 13 amino acids. Trimming removed 6 bases at V and 6 bases at J, with 11 bases between. Germline V CDR1 and CDR2: SGHVS, FNYEAQ. CDR3 region: CASRQRQPGELFF. Here the CDR3 DNA reads TGTGCCAGCAGACAGAGACAACCCGGGGAGCTGTTTTTT.

This chain connects TRBV6-1 to TRBJ2-7; D might be TRBD1 (6 bases). Germline V gene data show CDR1 as MNHNS and CDR2 as SASEGT. V dropped 8 bases and J dropped 7 bases, with 21 bases sitting between them. The CDR3 spans 14 residues. The CDR3, as DNA: TGTGCCAGCTTCCCTAGGGGGTCTGAGAGGGAGCAGTACTTC. Its protein is CASFPRGSEREQYF.

The chain uses TRBV6-5 and TRBJ2-7, with a possible D match to TRBD1 (5 bases). Germline lookup yields CDR1 MNHEY and CDR2 SVGAGI. The CDR3 sequence is 14 residues long. Between the trimmed V and J ends, which lost 5 bases and 4 bases, there was a span of 15 bases. This chain's CDR3 is CASSPGSVPYEQYF. For the CDR3, the DNA is TGTGCCAGCAGTCCAGGGTCGGTTCCATACGAGCAGTACTTC.

The V gene is TRBV7-2, the J gene TRBJ2-6; 8 bases map to TRBD1. The V gene's germline CDR1 is SGHTA and CDR2 FQGNSA. The ends lost 5 bases at V and 3 bases at J; junction bases unmatched: 6. The CDR3 consists of 16 residues. The CDR3 nucleotides are TGTGCCAGCAGCCCTCAGGGGGCGCGTGGGGCCAACGTCCTGACTTTC. It specifies CASSPQGARGANVLTF.

V usage is TRBV11-1 and J usage is TRBJ2-3; 7 nucleotides agree with TRBD2. The V gene's germline CDR1 is SGHAT and CDR2 FQDESV (reference sequence). This CDR3 has 14 residues. J gave up 3 bases and V 7 bases, and 7 bases lay outside the gene matches. The chain's CDR3 is CASTSGGFTDTQYF. The CDR3 DNA reads TGTGCCAGCACCTCGGGGGGATTTACAGATACGCAGTATTTT.

The chain recombines TRBV5-1 with TRBJ1-2, with D perhaps matching TRBD1 (6 bases). V lost 3 bases to trimming and J lost 2 bases, with 23 bases between them. The germline gives CDR1 SGHRS, CDR2 YFSETQ. The CDR3 has 18 residues. This chain's CDR3 is CASSSPSPDLGGNYGYTF. In DNA, the CDR3 is TGCGCCAGCAGCTCACCATCCCCAGACTTAGGGGGAAACTATGGCTACACCTTC.

V usage is TRBV19 and J usage is TRBJ2-1, with D unresolved. CDR3 size: 13 residues. Germline V lookup: CDR1 LNHDA, CDR2 SQIVND (reference sequence). V was trimmed by 3 bases and J by 9 bases, leaving 12 bases between them. CDR3 DNA: TGTGCCAGTAGTATGACGCTAGTAACTGAGCAGTTCTTC. Its protein is CASSMTLVTEQFF.

This clone has just one count. The rearrangement uses TRBV11-3 and TRBJ1-1, with D perhaps matching TRBD1 (6 bases). Germline assignment: CDR1 SGHNT and CDR2 YENEEA. CDR3 length equals 11 residues. The V end was cut by 4 bases, the J end by 8 bases, with 8 bases between. CDR3 sequence: CASSYGQEAFF. The CDR3 DNA sequence: TGTGCCAGCAGCTACGGACAGGAAGCTTTCTTT.

The gene calls are TRBV29-1 and TRBJ2-7; 11 bases align to TRBD1. The V segment lost 6 bases and the J segment 5 bases; nucleotides outside the gene matches: 9. CDR3 length equals 14 residues. The germline V gene encodes CDR1 SQVTM and CDR2 ANQGSEA. CDR3 sequence: CSVAGGTGGDEQYF. In DNA form, the CDR3 reads TGCAGCGTCGCAGGCGGGACAGGGGGGGACGAGCAGTACTTC.

The J gene is TRBJ1-1, the V gene TRBV2; D remains unclear. The germline CDR1 and CDR2 sequences are SNHLY and FYNNEI. CDR3 length: 14 amino acids. Trimming stripped 8 bases from V and 6 bases from J, with 19 bases between. The CDR3 sequence: CASGDWTKTAEAFF. The CDR3 DNA follows: TGTGCCAGCGGCGATTGGACTAAAACCGCTGAAGCTTTCTTT. The full variable domain, its missing parts supplied by reference TRBV2 and TRBJ1-1, is EPEVTQTPSHQVTQMGQEVILRCVPISNHLYFYWYRQILGQKVEFLVSFYNNEISEKSEIFDDQFSVERPDGSNFTLKIRSTKLEDSAMYFCASGDWTKTAEAFFGQGTRLTVV.

V and J are TRBV21-1 and TRBJ2-7; the table's D gene call, TRBD2, was not cross checked with the DNA. TRBV21-1 is annotated as a pseudogene. CDR3 size: 18 residues. The CDR3 DNA sequence: TGTGCCAGCAGCAGGGCCTGCCGTGTGGCGGGAGGAAGGTACGAGCAGTACTTC. Its protein is CASSRACRVAGGRYEQYF.